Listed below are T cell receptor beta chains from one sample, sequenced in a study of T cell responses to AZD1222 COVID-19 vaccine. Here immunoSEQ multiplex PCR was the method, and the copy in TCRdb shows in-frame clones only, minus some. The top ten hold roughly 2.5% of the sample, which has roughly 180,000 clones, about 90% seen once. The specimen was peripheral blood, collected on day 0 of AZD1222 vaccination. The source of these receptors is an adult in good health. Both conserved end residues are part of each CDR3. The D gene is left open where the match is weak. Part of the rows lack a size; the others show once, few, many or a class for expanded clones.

CASSLGVLGHSNSPLHF,TGTGCCAGCAGCTTAGGGGTTCTAGGACACAGCAATTCACCCCTCCACTTT,TRBJ1-6,TRBV7-9,-,-
CASSASRTFHEQYF,TGTGCCAGCAGTGCTTCTCGAACCTTCCACGAGCAGTACTTC,TRBJ2-7,TRBV2,-,-
CASSSVTGGYEQYF,TGTGCCAGCAGCTCCGTCACAGGCGGTTACGAGCAGTACTTC,TRBJ2-7,TRBV7-2,-,-
CASSLSGGAGPQHF,TGTGCCAGCAGTTTATCGGGCGGCGCGGGGCCCCAGCATTTT,TRBJ1-5,TRBV27,few,-
CASRRGQRVHNDGYTF,TGTGCCAGCAGGCGGGGACAGCGTGTCCATAATGATGGCTACACCTTC,TRBJ1-2,TRBV7-9,once,TRBD1
CASSQGNPDTQYF,TGTGCCAGCAGCCAAGGGAATCCAGATACGCAGTATTTT,TRBJ2-3,TRBV7-3,-,-
CASSYGAGNTEAFF,TGTGCCAGCAGTTACGGGGCAGGGAACACTGAAGCTTTCTTT,TRBJ1-1,TRBV6-5,-,-
CASSITGESGYTF,TGCGCCAGCAGCATAACAGGGGAGAGCGGCTACACCTTC,TRBJ1-2,TRBV5-1,-,TRBD1
CASSLFQGAGANVLTF,TGTGCCAGCAGTTTATTCCAGGGGGCTGGGGCCAACGTCCTGACTTTC,TRBJ2-6,TRBV27,-,TRBD1
CAWGAGLTGEQYF,TGTGCCTGGGGGGCGGGCCTAACGGGGGAGCAGTACTTC,TRBJ2-7,TRBV30,-,-
CASSGNSPGLRTDTQYF,TGTGCCAGCAGTGGAAACTCCCCGGGACTTCGCACAGATACGCAGTATTTT,TRBJ2-3,TRBV2,once,-
CASSQQEIMNTEAFF,TGCGCCAGCAGCCAACAGGAGATTATGAACACTGAAGCTTTCTTT,TRBJ1-1,TRBV4-1,-,-